The clone carrying this TCR beta chain appeared a few times. The data belong to a study of blood T cells in healthy people across ages. A second PCR of about 7 to 12 cycles used a sample-barcoded 5' primer and a J-beta primer mix. Each cDNA was tagged by a template-switch adaptor containing 12 random nucleotides. Samples each returned at least 2.5 million CDR3-containing paired-end reads. TCRdb recomputed calls from the 5' RACE reads with MiXCR, one row per CDR3 protein. The sample includes about 800,000 distinct CDR3 sequences, around 25% of them seen just once. Germline V gene lookup returns CDR1 SEHNR and CDR2 FQNEAQ (reference sequence). The V gene lost 2 bases and the J gene lost 5 bases, with 7 bases spanning the gap. This CDR3 comprises 13 residues. These data were likewise used in another study, on T cells of mothers and their children.

The TCR comes from a boy between 10 and 17 years old in good health. Sample: blood. The V and J genes are TRBV7-9 and TRBJ1-5; D is unresolved. CDR3 nucleotide sequence: TGTGCCAGCAGCTTAAAGGGAGATCAGCCCCAGCATTTT. This translates into CASSLKGDQPQHF.